Detailed here is one T cell receptor beta chain. The antigen remains unidentified. The record originates from a study of T cells in Graves' hyperthyroidism and ophthalmopathy. The CDR3 loop spans 15 amino acids. Germline V gene data show CDR1 as MNHEY and CDR2 as SVGAGI. TCR beta CDR3 sequences were amplified from RNA transcripts. A set of HTBI primers served as the primers for a first-round RT-PCR of the TCR CDR3. TCRdb reprocessed the multiplex PCR reads via MiXCR and lists one record per CDR3 protein. The sample has around 720,000 distinct CDR3 sequences, roughly a third seen once. Disease duration under 2 months; hyperthyroidism patients were aged 18 to 65. Patients were excluded because of uncontrolled infection, other autoimmune disease, pregnancy or lactation. PBMCs were collected from an approximately 9.2 ml volume of fresh peripheral blood. Study findings and constraints: Separation of ophthalmopathy from stable hyperthyroidism was achieved by a 13 V-J model.

The sample was blood. This sequence joins TRBV6-5 and TRBJ1-5, with D uncertain. This clonotype originated in a woman aged 40 to 50 with Graves' hyperthyroidism. CDR3 in amino acids: CAARYAVGSNQPQHF. The CDR3 bases are TGTGCAGCACGTTATGCCGTAGGGAGCAATCAGCCCCAGCATTTT.